These 27 T cell receptor beta chains came from one sample sequenced in a study of PD-L1 blockade in urothelial cancer (dated by TCRdb to the late 2010s). Interpreted using the paper, the time point label stands for: peripheral blood 6 weeks after treatment start. The protocol used for the library was the immunoSEQ multiplex PCR assay. This immuneACCESS table, as held by TCRdb, lists in-frame sequences with V and J called but not all clones. Of the missing ones, under half trace to an unresolved V gene in checked studies; the others have no known cause. Counted in this sample were around 49,000 clones; about 88% of them appeared once. Of the sample, roughly 2.5% is held by the ten largest clones. The sample here was PBMCs, taken around atezolizumab (anti-PD-L1) treatment. The source is a man aged 55 to 69 with urothelial cancer.

The gene calls are TRBV7-8 and TRBJ2-2, with 9 bases matching TRBD2. Germline values: CDR1 SGHVS, CDR2 FQNEAQ. The V and J ends lost 8 bases and 4 bases, in that order; junction bases with no gene match: 14. CDR3 length: 17 residues. The CDR3 sequence is CASAQDLGGGATGELFF. The CDR3 region has the DNA TGTGCCAGCGCACAAGATCTAGGCGGGGGGGCCACCGGGGAGCTGTTTTTT. Supplemented by reference TRBV7-8 and TRBJ2-2, the full variable domain reads GAGVSQSPRYKVAKRGQDVALRCDPISGHVSLFWYQQALGQGPEFLTYFQNEAQLDKSGLPSDRFFAERPEGSVSTLKIQRTQQEDSAVYLCASAQDLGGGATGELFFGEGSRLTVL.

This clone has only a few counts. This chain connects TRBV5-6 to TRBJ1-5, with D possibly being TRBD1 (5 bases). Germline V gives CDR1 SGHDT, CDR2 YYEEEE. Deletions cut 1 base from V and 2 bases from J, with 7 bases between. The length of the CDR3 is 14 residues. The CDR3 nucleotides are TGTGCCAGCAGCTTGAAGGGGCGCAATCAGCCCCAGCATTTT. Encoded protein: CASSLKGRNQPQHF. Complete variable domain (other parts from reference TRBV5-6 and TRBJ1-5): DAGVTQSPTHLIKTRGQQVTLRCSPKSGHDTVSWYQQALGQGPQFIFQYYEEEERQRGNFPDRFSGHQFPNYSSELNVNALLLGDSALYLCASSLKGRNQPQHFGDGTRLSIL.

This sequence joins TRBV28 and TRBJ2-3; 14 nucleotides match TRBD2. Unmatched junction bases numbered 2, after V lost 5 bases and J lost 1 base. The length of the CDR3 is 16 residues. Germline-derived CDR1 and CDR2 are MDHEN and SYDVKM. The CDR3 spells CASSPGLAGGTDTQYF. The CDR3 DNA reads as TGTGCCAGCAGTCCGGGACTAGCGGGGGGCACAGATACGCAGTATTTT.

This rearrangement joins TRBV9 to TRBJ2-7; weak D call: TRBD2 (6 bases). V lost 3 bases and J 0 bases, leaving 13 bases between the germline ends. This CDR3 has 15 residues. CDR1 and CDR2 from the germline V gene are SGDLS and YYNGEE. The CDR3 here is CASSAGDLSSYEQYF. The CDR3 nucleotides are TGTGCCAGCAGCGCGGGGGACTTAAGCTCCTACGAGCAGTACTTC.

This clone was picked up a small number of times. This sequence joins TRBV14 and TRBJ1-1, with TRBD1 matching over 9 bases. The germline V gene has CDR1 SGHDN and CDR2 FVKESK. The CDR3 has 17 residues. The V gene end was trimmed by 2 bases and the J gene end by 1 base; junction bases not matched to a gene: 8. The CDR3 loop reads CASSQLYRGRENTEAFF. Here the CDR3 DNA reads TGTGCCAGCAGCCAACTTTACAGGGGGCGCGAGAACACTGAAGCTTTCTTT.

The chain has TRBV7-2 and TRBJ2-7, with 7 bases matching TRBD2. The germline CDR1 and CDR2 sequences are SGHTA and FQGNSA. V dropped 1 base and J dropped 1; count of bases not matched to a gene: 13. CDR3 length: 18 residues. CDR3 in amino acids: CASSLVGRGERGSYEQYF. Written as DNA, the CDR3 is TGTGCCAGCAGCTTAGTCGGAAGGGGCGAGCGGGGATCCTACGAGCAGTACTTC.

The genes are TRBV25-1 and TRBJ2-1; TRBD1 aligns across 9 bases. After removal of 8 bases from V and 6 bases from J, the junction contained 2 bases not matched to a gene. Per the germline V gene, CDR1 is MGHDK and CDR2 is SYGVNS. This CDR3 comprises 12 residues. The CDR3 is CASRDRVNEQFF. The CDR3 DNA reads TGTGCCAGCCGGGACAGGGTCAATGAGCAGTTCTTC.

V gene TRBV18 combines with J gene TRBJ1-1, with 7 bases matching TRBD1. The germline V gene has CDR1 KGHSH and CDR2 LQKENI. CDR3 length: 14 residues. J gave up 6 bases and V 3 bases, and 7 bases lay outside the gene matches. The CDR3 DNA is TGTGCCAGCTCACCTGGACAGGCGCCATCTGAAGCTTTCTTT. Translating gives CASSPGQAPSEAFF.

This chain links TRBV19 with TRBJ2-2; 8 bases agree with TRBD2. Germline CDR1 is LNHDA and CDR2 is SQIVND (reference sequence). V was pared by 5 bases and J by 5 bases, with 4 bases of the junction left unmatched. CDR3 length: 14 amino acids. The CDR3 loop is CASSVSSGTGELFF. CDR3 coding DNA: TGTGCCAGTAGTGTTTCTAGCGGGACCGGGGAGCTGTTTTTT.

The chain uses TRBV10-3 and TRBJ2-3; TRBD1 might be the D (6 bases). The CDR3 runs 13 residues. With 10 bases removed from V and 1 base from J, the gap between germline ends came to 12 bases. The germline CDR1 and CDR2 sequences are ENHRY and SYGVKD. The CDR3 reads CATRNRGTDTQYF. In nucleotides, the CDR3 is TGTGCCACACGAAACAGGGGCACAGATACGCAGTATTTT.

V is TRBV5-1 and J is TRBJ1-4; 7 bases are a match to TRBD1. CDR1 SGHRS and CDR2 YFSETQ come from the germline V gene. V was clipped by 0 bases and J by 8 bases; unmatched bases: 7. This CDR3 spans 15 amino acids. As DNA, the CDR3 is TGCGCCAGCAGCTTGGAGGTCGGCAGGGGGGAAAAACTGTTTTTT. This codes for CASSLEVGRGEKLFF.

V and J are TRBV10-3 and TRBJ1-6; maybe TRBD1 (5 bases). With 0 bases removed from V and 7 bases from J, the gap between germline ends came to 10 bases. This CDR3 contains 15 residues. CDR1 and CDR2 from the germline V gene are ENHRY and SYGVKD. CDR3 bases: TGTGCCATCAGTGAGTCGTCACAGGCGAATTCACCCCTCCACTTT. It is translated as CAISESSQANSPLHF.

V usage is TRBV15 and J usage is TRBJ1-4; the D gene is possibly TRBD1 (5 bases). The V end was cut by 4 bases, the J end by 3 bases, with 12 bases between. The CDR3 sequence is 15 residues long. CDR1 and CDR2 from the germline V gene are LNHNV and YYDKDF (reference sequence). The CDR3 sequence is CATSKGRGANEKLFF. CDR3 bases: TGTGCCACCAGCAAAGGGAGGGGCGCTAATGAAAAACTGTTTTTT.

The chain uses TRBV28 and TRBJ2-5; TRBD2 matches 11 bases. This CDR3 has 15 amino acids. Germline V lookup: CDR1 MDHEN, CDR2 SYDVKM. Unmatched junction bases numbered 3, after V lost 3 bases and J lost 3 bases. CDR3 in amino acids: CASSLGTSGKETQYF. CDR3 in DNA: TGTGCCAGCAGTTTGGGGACTAGCGGTAAAGAGACCCAGTACTTC. Combining the CDR3 with reference TRBV28 and TRBJ2-5 gives the whole variable domain DVKVTQSSRYLVKRTGEKVFLECVQDMDHENMFWYRQDPGLGLRLIYFSYDVKMKEKGDIPEGYSVSREKKERFSLILESASTNQTSMYLCASSLGTSGKETQYFGPGTRLLVL.

This clone was found once. Germline and junction disagree at one end, which may indicate a read error. The chain's CDR3 is CASSLDVGGRIF. In DNA, the CDR3 is TGTGCCAGCAGCTTGGATGTAGGGGGCCGGATCTTC. The chain couples TRBV5-4 to TRBJ1-2; 7 positions match TRBD1. This CDR3 comprises 12 residues. CDR1 and CDR2 from the germline V gene are SGHNT and YYREEE (reference sequence).

The chain is built from TRBV6-5 and TRBJ1-3, with TRBD1 matching over 7 bases. The germline gives CDR1 MNHEY, CDR2 SVGAGI. With V trimmed by 6 bases and J by 1 base, 3 bases remained unmatched. CDR3 length: 14 residues. The CDR3 loop reads CASRETGSGNTIYF. The CDR3 coding sequence is TGTGCCAGCAGAGAGACAGGGTCTGGAAACACCATATATTTT.

J is TRBJ1-2 and V is TRBV5-5; tentative D call: TRBD1 (6 bases). The CDR3 covers 14 residues. The ends were cut back, 0 bases at V and 5 bases at J, with 11 bases in the middle. Germline V gene data show CDR1 as SGHKS and CDR2 as YYEKEE (reference sequence). CDR3 nucleotide sequence: TGTGCCAGCAGCTTGGTCAGGGGAGGGTATGGCTACACCTTC. Translated, it gives CASSLVRGGYGYTF.

This clone was counted once. The chain links TRBV7-3 to TRBJ2-3, with D perhaps matching TRBD2 (6 bases). V lost 1 base and J lost 2, with 10 bases in between. The CDR3 totals 15 residues. Germline loops: CDR1 SGHTA, CDR2 FQGTGA. Here the CDR3 reads CASSLSSGPTDTQYF. CDR3 in DNA: TGTGCCAGCAGCTTAAGTAGCGGTCCCACAGATACGCAGTATTTT. Filled out from reference TRBV7-3 and TRBJ2-3, the complete variable domain reads GAGVSQTPSNKVTEKGKYVELRCDPISGHTALYWYRQSLGQGPEFLIYFQGTGAADDSGLPNDRFFAVRPEGSVSTLKIQRTERGDSAVYLCASSLSSGPTDTQYFGPGTRLTVL.

The table lists this clone with a count of one. This chain links TRBV4-1 with TRBJ2-7; TRBD2 aligns across 11 bases. CDR1 and CDR2 from the germline V gene are MGHRA and YSYEKL. The CDR3 has 17 residues. Losses at the gene ends were 4 bases for V and 7 bases for J; bases not matched to a gene: 15. The CDR3 spells CASSPMTTSGTAREQYF. The CDR3 DNA sequence: TGCGCCAGCAGCCCGATGACGACTAGCGGGACGGCACGGGAGCAGTACTTC.

The chain couples TRBV28 to TRBJ1-2; D is possibly TRBD1 (6 bases). In germline, CDR1 is MDHEN, CDR2 SYDVKM. The germline V and J ends were trimmed by 6 bases and 5 bases, with 13 bases remaining between them. This CDR3 spans 13 amino acids. The DNA for the CDR3 is TGTGCCAGCAGCCGTGGACAGAATTATGGCTACACCTTC. Its protein is CASSRGQNYGYTF.

The chain links TRBV25-1 to TRBJ2-2, with TRBD1 as a possible D gene (6 bases). This CDR3 is built from 14 residues. Trimming cost V 1 base and J 5 bases, with 8 bases left between them. CDR1 is MGHDK, CDR2 SYGVNS, per germline. The CDR3, as DNA: TGTGCCAGCAGTGAATGGGACAATACCGGGGAGCTGTTTTTT. Its protein is CASSEWDNTGELFF.

CDR3 sequence reads: CASSHNGEGPEAFF. The CDR3 coding sequence is TGTGCCAGCAGCCATAACGGGGAGGGCCCTGAAGCTTTCTTT. V and J are TRBV7-9 and TRBJ1-1; no firm D call. This CDR3 has 14 residues. Germline loops: CDR1 SEHNR, CDR2 FQNEAQ (reference sequence). With 5 bases removed from V and 6 bases from J, the gap between germline ends came to 16 bases.

The chain uses TRBV6-4 and TRBJ2-2; 9 nucleotides line up with TRBD1. V gave up 8 bases and J gave up 2 bases; unmatched junction bases: 6. Germline loops: CDR1 MRHNA, CDR2 SNTAGT. The CDR3 extends over 15 amino acids. CDR3 protein: CASRLQGANTGELFF. As DNA, the CDR3 is TGTGCCAGCCGATTACAGGGGGCAAACACCGGGGAGCTGTTTTTT.

V and J are TRBV5-1 and TRBJ2-7, with 7 bases lining up with TRBD1. There are 14 residues in the CDR3. Germline CDR1 reads SGHRS; CDR2 reads YFSETQ. With V trimmed by 4 bases and J by 1 base, 5 bases remained unmatched. Here the CDR3 reads CASSVQGKSYEQYF. CDR3 nucleotides: TGCGCCAGCAGCGTACAGGGGAAATCCTACGAGCAGTACTTC.

The V call is TRBV7-6, the J call TRBJ1-6; the match to TRBD1 covers 11 bases. The CDR3 loop spans 15 amino acids. The germline V gene has CDR1 SGHVS and CDR2 FNYEAQ. The J segment lost 9 bases and the V segment lost 5 bases, leaving 6 bases of the junction unmatched. The CDR3 coding sequence is TGTGCCAGCAGCCAGTTGGGACAGGGGGTTTCACCCCTCCACTTT. Translating gives CASSQLGQGVSPLHF. Drawing the rest from reference TRBV7-6 and TRBJ1-6, the complete variable domain is GAGVSQSPRYKVTKRGQDVALRCDPISGHVSLYWYRQALGQGPEFLTYFNYEAQQDKSGLPNDRFSAERPEGSISTLTIQRTEQRDSAMYRCASSQLGQGVSPLHFGNGTRLTVT.

A single count supports this clone. The chain has TRBV11-2 and TRBJ2-7; D is unclear. The germline gives CDR1 SGHAT, CDR2 FQNNGV. V was clipped by 2 bases and J by 2 bases, with 4 bases between them. This CDR3 has 12 residues. The CDR3 here is CASSLSAYEQYF. The CDR3 region has the DNA TGTGCCAGCAGCTTATCAGCCTACGAGCAGTACTTC.

The chain recombines TRBV7-2 with TRBJ2-1; possibly TRBD2 for D (7 bases). V was trimmed by 1 base and J by 9 bases, leaving 10 bases between them. Germline CDR1 SGHTA, CDR2 FQGNSA. This CDR3 has 13 residues. Here the CDR3 DNA reads TGTGCCAGCAGCTTAGAGGGGGGGGGTGAGCAGTTCTTC. This codes for CASSLEGGGEQFF.